Listed here is a single T cell receptor beta chain. Its target is unknown. PCR primers comprised 60 Vbeta and 13 Jbeta primers. Assay used: immunoSEQ multiplex PCR; TCRdb lists only in-frame clones, some missing. The sample has approximately 100,000 clones; 73% are singletons. The data were taken from a study of cytomegalovirus exposure and HLA in healthy donors. Overall study results and limits: For most subjects, TCR beta sequences were reported to predict HLA-A and HLA-B alleles with accuracy. Cytomegalovirus status was reportedly diagnosed by the classifier with high sensitivity and specificity.

The source material was PBMCs. This TCR derives from a man in his forties or fifties in good health and CMV-seronegative.

The CDR3: CATSSGQCEAFF. In DNA, the CDR3 is TGTGCCACATCATCCGGACAGTGTGAAGCTTTCTTT. The rearrangement uses TRBV19 and TRBJ1-1; a weak D match, TRBD1 (6 bases). The germline gives CDR1 LNHDA, CDR2 SQIVND (reference sequence). CDR3 size: 12 residues. Trimming stripped 10 bases from V and 7 bases from J, with 16 bases between.